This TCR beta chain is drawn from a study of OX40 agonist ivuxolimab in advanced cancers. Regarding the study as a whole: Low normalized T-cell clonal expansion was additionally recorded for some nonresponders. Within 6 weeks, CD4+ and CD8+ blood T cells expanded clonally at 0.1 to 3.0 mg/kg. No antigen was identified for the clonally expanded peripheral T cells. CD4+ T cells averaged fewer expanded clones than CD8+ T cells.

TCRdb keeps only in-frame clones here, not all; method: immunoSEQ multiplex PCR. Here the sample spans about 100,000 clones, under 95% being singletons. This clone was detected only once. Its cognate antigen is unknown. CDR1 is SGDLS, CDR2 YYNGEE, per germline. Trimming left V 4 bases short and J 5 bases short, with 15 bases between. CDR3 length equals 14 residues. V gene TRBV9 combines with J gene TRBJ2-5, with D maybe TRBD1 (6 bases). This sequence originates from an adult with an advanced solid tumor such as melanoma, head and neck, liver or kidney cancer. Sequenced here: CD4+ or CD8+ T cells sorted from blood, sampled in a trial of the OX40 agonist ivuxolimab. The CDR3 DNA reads TGTGCCAGCAGCCCCGGGACCCAGGGGGAGACCCAGTACTTC. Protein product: CASSPGTQGETQYF.